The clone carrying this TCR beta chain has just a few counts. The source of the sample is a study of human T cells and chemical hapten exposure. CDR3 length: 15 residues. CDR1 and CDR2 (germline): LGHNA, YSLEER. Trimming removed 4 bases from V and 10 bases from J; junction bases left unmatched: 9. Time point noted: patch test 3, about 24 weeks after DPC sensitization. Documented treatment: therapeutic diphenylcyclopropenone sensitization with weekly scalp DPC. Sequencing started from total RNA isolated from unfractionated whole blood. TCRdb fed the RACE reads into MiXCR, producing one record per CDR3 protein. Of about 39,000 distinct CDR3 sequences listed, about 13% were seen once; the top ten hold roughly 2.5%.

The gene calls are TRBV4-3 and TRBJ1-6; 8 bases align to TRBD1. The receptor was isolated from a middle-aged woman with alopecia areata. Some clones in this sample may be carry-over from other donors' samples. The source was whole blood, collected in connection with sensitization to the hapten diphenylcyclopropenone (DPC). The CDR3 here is CASSLGGQVESPLHF. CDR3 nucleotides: TGCGCCAGCAGCCTCGGGGGACAGGTAGAATCACCCCTCCACTTT.